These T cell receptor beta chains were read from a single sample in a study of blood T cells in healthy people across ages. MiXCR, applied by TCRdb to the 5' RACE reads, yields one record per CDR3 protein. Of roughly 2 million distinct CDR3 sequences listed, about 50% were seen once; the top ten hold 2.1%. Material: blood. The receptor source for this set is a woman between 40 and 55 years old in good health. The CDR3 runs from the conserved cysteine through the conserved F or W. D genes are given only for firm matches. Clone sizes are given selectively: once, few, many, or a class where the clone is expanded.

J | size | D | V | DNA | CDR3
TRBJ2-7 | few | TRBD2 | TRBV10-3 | TGTGCCATCAGTGAGAGAATAGCGGGGCCCAACTACGAGCAGTACTTC | CAISERIAGPNYEQYF
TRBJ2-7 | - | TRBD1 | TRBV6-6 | TGTGCCAGCACCCTAGGGGGCCAGGTTTACAATGAGCAGTACTTC | CASTLGGQVYNEQYF
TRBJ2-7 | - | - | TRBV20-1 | TGCAGTGCTACTCCGGGGGTCCACGAGCAGTACTTC | CSATPGVHEQYF
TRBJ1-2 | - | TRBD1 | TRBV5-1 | TGCGCCAGCCGCCCTCTGCAGGGGGCCGATGGCTACACCTTC | CASRPLQGADGYTF
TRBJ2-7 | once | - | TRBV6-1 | TGTGCCAATAAAGTGGACAGCTCCTACGAGCAGTACTTC | CANKVDSSYEQYF
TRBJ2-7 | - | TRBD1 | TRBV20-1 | TGCAGTGCTGGAGTAATGGACAGGGCTCCGAGTTACGAGCAGTACTTC | CSAGVMDRAPSYEQYF
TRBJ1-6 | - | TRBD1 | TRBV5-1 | TGCGCCAGCAGCCAATCCGGGACAGGTTCGGGTTCACCCCTCCATTTT | CASSQSGTGSGSPLHF
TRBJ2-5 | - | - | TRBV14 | TGTGCCAGCAGCCATTTTGCCACCCTAGTGGGGTACTTC | CASSHFATLVGYF
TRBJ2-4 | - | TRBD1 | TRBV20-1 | TGCAGTGCTAGGACAGGGGGAAAAAACATTCAGTACTTC | CSARTGGKNIQYF
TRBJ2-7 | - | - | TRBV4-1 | TGCGCCAGCAGCCAAGTCCCGGGGTTACGTGGGTGCGAGCAGTACTTC | CASSQVPGLRGCEQYF
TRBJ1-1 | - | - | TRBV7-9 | TGTGCCAGCAGCTTACCCCTCACTGAAGCTTTCTTT | CASSLPLTEAFF
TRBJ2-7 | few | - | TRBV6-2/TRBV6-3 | TGTGCCAGCAGTAGCGGGACAAGGAGCTCCTACGAGCAGTACTTC | CASSSGTRSSYEQYF
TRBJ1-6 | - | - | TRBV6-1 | TGTGCCAGCAGTGCGCGGCAGAACTATAATTCACCCCTCCACTTT | CASSARQNYNSPLHF
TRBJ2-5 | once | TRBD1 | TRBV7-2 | TGTGCCAGCAGCTTAGGTTACAGGGGGGAGACCCGGTACTTC | CASSLGYRGETRYF